What follows is one TCR beta chain and its context. Antigen: not known. The data originate from a study of OX40 agonist ivuxolimab in advanced cancers. Study findings and constraints: Averaging showed that CD8+ T cells had more expanded clones than CD4+ did. The 0.1-3.0 mg/kg partial responders had among the lowest clonal expansion.

Produced via immunoSEQ multiplex PCR; TCRdb's table is partial and in-frame only. The sample includes fewer than 70,000 clones, about 85% of them seen just once. V was shortened by 6 bases and J by 2 bases, with 13 bases between the two germline ends. The CDR3 runs to 14 residues. The germline gives CDR1 MNHEY, CDR2 SVGAGI. On cycle 4 day 1 and cycle 7 day 1, as well as at baseline, blood was sampled. The origin of this receptor is an adult with an advanced solid tumor such as melanoma, head and neck, liver or kidney cancer. The sample was CD4+ or CD8+ T cells sorted from blood, taken in a trial of the OX40 agonist ivuxolimab. The chain is built from TRBV6-5 and TRBJ2-5, with D tentatively TRBD2 (6 bases). CDR3 residues: CASSTAGPQETQYF. For the CDR3, the DNA is TGTGCCAGCAGCACCGCGGGGCCACAAGAGACCCAGTACTTC.